Listed here are 6 T cell receptor beta chains from one sample, sequenced in a study of PD-1 blockade in classical Hodgkin lymphoma (dated by TCRdb to the early 2020s). The library was made by the immunoSEQ multiplex PCR assay. TCRdb's version of the immuneACCESS table is confined to in-frame rearrangements and falls short of the full clone set. An unresolved V gene accounts for under half of the shortfall where checked; the remainder is of unknown origin. This sample lists nearly 50,000 clones; approximately 72% were detected once. About an eighth of the sample comes from the top ten. The sample's time point, from its label and the paper: cycle 4 day 1 (C4D1), after more than 5 weeks of nivolumab. Every trial patient had relapsed after autologous stem cell transplantation, and cohorts A, B and C differed in prior brentuximab vedotin exposure. Source: peripheral blood mononuclear cells (PBMCs), taken before the fourth cycle of nivolumab. The source of these receptors is a human donor with classical Hodgkin lymphoma.

Concerning this clone: Its ends do not fully match the called genes, so a read error is possible. V and J are TRBV15 and TRBJ1-4; D not resolved. Germline V lookup: CDR1 LNHNV, CDR2 YYDKDF (reference sequence). The CDR3 contains 14 residues. CDR3: CATSREDGNGKLFF. In nucleotides, the CDR3 is TGTGCCACCAGCAGGGAGGACGGCAATGGAAAACTGTTTTTT.

A few counts support this clone. The chain is built from TRBV27 and TRBJ2-6; D is undetermined. V was shortened by 2 bases and J by 1 base, with 6 bases between the two germline ends. From germline, CDR1 is MNHEY and CDR2 SMNVEV (reference sequence). The CDR3 runs 15 residues. As DNA, the CDR3 is TGTGCCAGCAGTTTAGTGGCATCTGGGGCCAACGTCCTGACTTTC. This gives the protein CASSLVASGANVLTF. Supplemented by reference TRBV27 and TRBJ2-6, the full variable domain reads EAQVTQNPRYLITVTGKKLTVTCSQNMNHEYMSWYRQDPGLGLRQIYYSMNVEVTDKGDVPEGYKVSRKEKRNFPLILESPSPNQTSLYFCASSLVASGANVLTFGAGSRLTVL.

The chain recombines TRBV5-1 with TRBJ1-3, with 7 bases matching TRBD1. The germline gives CDR1 SGHRS, CDR2 YFSETQ. V gave up 0 bases and J gave up 8 bases; unmatched junction bases: 5. The CDR3 spans 14 residues. The CDR3, as DNA: TGCGCCAGCAGCTTGGAGACAGGGAGGGACACCATATATTTT. It encodes CASSLETGRDTIYF.

The chain employs TRBV29-1 and TRBJ2-1; D unresolved. Germline V lookup: CDR1 SQVTM, CDR2 ANQGSEA. The ends were cut back, 7 bases at V and 2 bases at J, with 12 bases in the middle. The CDR3 loop spans 13 amino acids. The CDR3 spells CSALGRAYNEQFF. CDR3 nucleotides: TGCAGCGCCCTCGGAAGGGCCTACAATGAGCAGTTCTTC.

The chain has TRBV7-9 and TRBJ1-5, with a tentative D call TRBD1 (5 bases). This CDR3 is 15 amino acids long. CDR1 SEHNR and CDR2 FQNEAQ come from the germline V gene (reference sequence). Between the trimmed V and J ends, which lost 5 bases and 6 bases, there was a span of 17 bases. This CDR3 is CASSPTEAGIQPQHF. The CDR3 nucleotides are TGTGCCAGCAGCCCGACGGAAGCAGGGATTCAGCCCCAGCATTTT. Together with reference TRBV7-9 and TRBJ1-5, the CDR3 gives the full variable domain: DTGVSQNPRHKITKRGQNVTFRCDPISEHNRLYWYRQTLGQGPEFLTYFQNEAQLEKSRLLSDRFSAERPKGSFSTLEIQRTEQGDSAMYLCASSPTEAGIQPQHFGDGTRLSIL.

This chain joins TRBV18 and TRBJ2-3; TRBD1 matches 7 bases. Germline CDR1 reads KGHSH; CDR2 reads LQKENI. Trimming cost V 1 base and J 0 bases; bases outside gene matches: 7. This CDR3 spans 17 amino acids. Written as DNA, the CDR3 is TGTGCCAGCTCACCACGTAAACAGGGGTCAAGCACAGATACGCAGTATTTT. Its translation: CASSPRKQGSSTDTQYF.